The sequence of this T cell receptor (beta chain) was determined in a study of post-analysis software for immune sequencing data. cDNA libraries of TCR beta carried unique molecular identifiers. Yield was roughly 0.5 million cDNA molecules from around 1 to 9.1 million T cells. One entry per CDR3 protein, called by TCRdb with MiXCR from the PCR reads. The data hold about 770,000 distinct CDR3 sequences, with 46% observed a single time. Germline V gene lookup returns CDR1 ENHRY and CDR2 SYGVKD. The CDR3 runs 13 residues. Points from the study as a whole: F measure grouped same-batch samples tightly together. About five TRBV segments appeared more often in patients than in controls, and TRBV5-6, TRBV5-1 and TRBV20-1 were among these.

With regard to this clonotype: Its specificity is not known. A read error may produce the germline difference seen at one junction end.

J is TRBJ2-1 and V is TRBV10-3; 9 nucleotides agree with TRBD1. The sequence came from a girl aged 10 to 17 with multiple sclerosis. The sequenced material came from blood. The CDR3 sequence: CAIWGDRDDEQFF. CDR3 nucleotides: TGCGCCATCTGGGGGGACAGGGATGATGAGCAGTTCTTC.